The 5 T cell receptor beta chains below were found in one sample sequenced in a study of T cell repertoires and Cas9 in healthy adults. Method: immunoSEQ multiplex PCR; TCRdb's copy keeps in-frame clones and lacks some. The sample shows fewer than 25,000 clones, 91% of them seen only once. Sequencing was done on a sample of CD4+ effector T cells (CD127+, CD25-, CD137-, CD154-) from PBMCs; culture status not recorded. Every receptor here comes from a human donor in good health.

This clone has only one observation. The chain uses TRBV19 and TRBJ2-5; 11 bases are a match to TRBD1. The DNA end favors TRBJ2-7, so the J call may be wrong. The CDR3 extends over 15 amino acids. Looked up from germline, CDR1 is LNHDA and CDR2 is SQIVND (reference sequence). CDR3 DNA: TGTGCCAGTACCCCCCGAGGGACAGGGGGATACGAGCAGTACTTC. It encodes CASTPRGTGGYEQYF.

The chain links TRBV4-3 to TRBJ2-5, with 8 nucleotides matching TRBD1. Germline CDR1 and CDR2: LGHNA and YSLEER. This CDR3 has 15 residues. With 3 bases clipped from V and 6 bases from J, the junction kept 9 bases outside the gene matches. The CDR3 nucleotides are TGCGCCAGCAGCCAGACTACCCAGGGGGCGCAGACCCAGTACTTC. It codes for CASSQTTQGAQTQYF.

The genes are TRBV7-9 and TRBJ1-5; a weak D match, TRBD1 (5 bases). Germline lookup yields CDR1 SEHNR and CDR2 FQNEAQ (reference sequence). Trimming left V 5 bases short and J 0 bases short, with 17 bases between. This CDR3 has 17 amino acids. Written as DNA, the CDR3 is TGTGCCAGCAGCGCCCCCGGGACGGTGGATAGCAATCAGCCCCAGCATTTT. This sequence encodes CASSAPGTVDSNQPQHF.

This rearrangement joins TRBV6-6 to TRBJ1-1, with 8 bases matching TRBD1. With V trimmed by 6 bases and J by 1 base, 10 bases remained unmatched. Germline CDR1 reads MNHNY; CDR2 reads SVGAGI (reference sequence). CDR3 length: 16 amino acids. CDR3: CASSPGTGLSNTEAFF. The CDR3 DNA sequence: TGTGCCAGCAGCCCGGGGACAGGACTTTCGAACACTGAAGCTTTCTTT.

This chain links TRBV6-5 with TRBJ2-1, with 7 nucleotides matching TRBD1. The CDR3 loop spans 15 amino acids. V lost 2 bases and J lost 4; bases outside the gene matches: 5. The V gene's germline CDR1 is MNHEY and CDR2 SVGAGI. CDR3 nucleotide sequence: TGTGCCAGCAGTTACCCACAGGGGTGGTACAATGAGCAGTTCTTC. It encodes CASSYPQGWYNEQFF.